Listed below are T cell receptor beta chains from one sample, sequenced in a study of long-term antiretroviral therapy in people with HIV. Assay: immunoSEQ multiplex PCR; the TCRdb copy retains only in-frame clones and omits some. The sample has roughly 37,000 clones, 80% seen once. Sequencing was performed on unsorted PBMCs, taken 3.4 years after starting antiretroviral therapy. These receptor sequences come from a man aged 25 to 40 with HIV. The CDR3 runs from the conserved cysteine through the conserved F or W. The D gene is left open where the match is weak. Size is stated for part of the rows, as once, few or many counts, or as a class when the clone is expanded.

>TRBV2|-|TRBJ2-7|TRBD1
CASRPRTGPYEQYF
TGTGCCAGCAGACCTAGGACAGGTCCCTACGAGCAGTACTTC
>TRBV18|-|TRBJ1-1|-
CASSPPGMMNTEAFF
TGTGCCAGCTCACCACCGGGCATGATGAACACTGAAGCTTTCTTT
>TRBV27|-|TRBJ2-3|-
CASSLPTTDTQYF
TGTGCCAGCAGTTTGCCCACTACAGATACGCAGTATTTT
>TRBV11-1|-|TRBJ2-2|-
CASSSDGPGLANTGELFF
TGTGCCAGCAGCTCAGACGGCCCCGGGCTAGCGAACACCGGGGAGCTGTTTTTT
>TRBV5-4|few|TRBJ2-3|-
CASSSGTAMGTDTQYF
TGTGCCAGCAGCTCCGGTACGGCCATGGGCACAGATACGCAGTATTTT
>TRBV9|-|TRBJ2-5|TRBD1
CASSPDQGQGAVLETQYF
TGTGCCAGCAGCCCCGATCAGGGACAGGGGGCCGTGCTAGAGACCCAGTACTTC
>TRBV7-8|-|TRBJ2-1|-
CASSTDQNEHLYNEQFF
TGTGCCAGCAGCACAGACCAGAACGAACATCTTTACAATGAGCAGTTCTTC
>TRBV27|-|TRBJ2-2|-
CASSSVVGELFF
TGTGCCAGCAGTTCAGTGGTCGGGGAGCTGTTTTTT
>TRBV9|-|TRBJ2-1|TRBD2
CASSVGLGLAGEVDEQFF
TGTGCCAGCAGCGTAGGTTTGGGACTAGCGGGAGAGGTAGATGAGCAGTTCTTC
>TRBV5-8|-|TRBJ2-1|TRBD1
CASSIRTGYNEQFF
TGTGCCAGCAGCATAAGGACAGGGTACAATGAGCAGTTCTTC
>TRBV11-2|-|TRBJ2-2|-
CASSKRRGRGTGELFF
TGTGCCAGCAGCAAGAGGCGCGGCCGCGGGACCGGGGAGCTGTTTTTT
>TRBV6-6|-|TRBJ2-5|-
CASSYSDGKETQYF
TGTGCCAGCAGTTACTCGGACGGGAAAGAGACCCAGTACTTC
>TRBV28|-|TRBJ2-7|-
CASSRGLRARDEQYF
TGTGCCAGCAGTAGGGGACTGCGGGCCCGCGACGAGCAGTACTTC
>TRBV29-1|-|TRBJ1-1|-
CSYIPGGNTEAFF
TGCAGCTATATCCCAGGTGGGAACACTGAAGCTTTCTTT
>TRBV19|-|TRBJ1-5|TRBD1
CASSPRGRDRSNQPQHF
TGTGCCAGTAGTCCGCGCGGCCGGGACAGAAGCAATCAGCCCCAGCATTTT
>TRBV5-1|-|TRBJ2-1|TRBD2
CASQLTGTSYNEQFF
TGCGCCAGCCAACTAACCGGGACTAGCTACAATGAGCAGTTCTTC
>TRBV6-4|-|TRBJ2-2|-
CASSASGTGELFF
TGTGCCAGCAGTGCAAGCGGCACCGGGGAGCTGTTTTTT
>TRBV6-1|-|TRBJ2-4|-
CASLQGDIQYF
TGTGCCAGCCTGCAGGGAGACATTCAGTACTTC
>TRBV2|-|TRBJ2-5|-
CASSELRQETQYF
TGTGCCAGCAGTGAACTGCGTCAAGAGACCCAGTACTTC
>TRBV2|-|TRBJ2-7|TRBD2
CASSERELYEQYF
TGTGCCAGCAGTGAGCGGGAGCTCTACGAGCAGTACTTC
>TRBV6-5|-|TRBJ1-5|-
CASSGERQPQHF
TGTGCCAGCAGCGGGGAAAGGCAGCCCCAGCATTTT
>TRBV2|-|TRBJ1-2|TRBD1
CASSSTGTGYGYTF
TGTGCCAGCAGTTCAACCGGGACAGGCTATGGCTACACCTTC
>TRBV5-4|-|TRBJ1-2|TRBD1
CASSSDRRGYTF
TGTGCCAGCAGCTCGGACAGGCGCGGCTACACCTTC
>TRBV5-4|-|TRBJ2-3|TRBD2
CASSQGLAGGSTDTQYF
TGTGCCAGCAGCCAAGGACTAGCGGGAGGGTCCACAGATACGCAGTATTTT
>TRBV6-1|-|TRBJ2-7|-
CASSDRDGIYEQYF
TGTGCCAGCAGTGACCGGGACGGGATCTACGAGCAGTACTTC
>TRBV12-5|-|TRBJ1-1|TRBD1
CASGLDRGFITEAFF
TGTGCTAGTGGTTTGGACAGGGGGTTTATTACTGAAGCTTTCTTT
>TRBV19|-|TRBJ2-7|-
CASKRSETYSYEQYF
TGTGCCAGTAAAAGAAGCGAGACTTACTCCTACGAGCAGTACTTC
>TRBV27|-|TRBJ1-3|-
CASSLFPRSGGTIYF
TGTGCCAGCAGTTTATTTCCCCGCTCCGGAGGCACCATATATTTT
>TRBV5-1|-|TRBJ1-1|-
CASSLSGRNTEAFF
TGCGCCAGCAGCTTGTCAGGAAGGAACACTGAAGCTTTCTTT
>TRBV7-2|-|TRBJ2-1|-
CASSLGQSLNEQFF
TGTGCCAGCAGCTTAGGACAGAGTCTCAATGAGCAGTTCTTC
>TRBV7-7|-|TRBJ2-7|TRBD2
CASSLALSGSREQYF
TGTGCCAGCAGCTTAGCGCTCAGCGGGAGCCGCGAGCAGTACTTC
>TRBV29-1|-|TRBJ2-2|TRBD1
CSVEATGNGGELFF
TGCAGCGTTGAAGCGACAGGGAACGGCGGGGAGCTGTTTTTT
>TRBV30|-|TRBJ1-2|TRBD1
CAWSKDRGVHGYTF
TGTGCCTGGAGTAAAGACAGGGGAGTTCATGGCTACACCTTC
>TRBV7-3|-|TRBJ2-7|TRBD2
CASSLRTSGYYEQYF
TGTGCCAGCAGCTTAAGGACTAGCGGATACTACGAGCAGTACTTC
>TRBV30|-|TRBJ2-4|-
CAWRDFFLNIQYF
TGTGCCTGGAGAGATTTTTTCCTAAACATTCAGTACTTC
>TRBV27|-|TRBJ1-1|-
CASSFRGLNTEAFF
TGTGCCAGCAGTTTCAGGGGCCTGAACACTGAAGCTTTCTTT
>TRBV5-5|-|TRBJ2-5|TRBD1
CASSLAQGATKTQYF
TGTGCCAGCAGCTTAGCGCAGGGGGCGACGAAGACCCAGTACTTC
>TRBV27|-|TRBJ1-5|-
CASSLGYSNQPQHF
TGTGCCAGCAGTTTAGGATATAGCAATCAGCCCCAGCATTTT
>TRBV4-3|-|TRBJ2-7|TRBD2
CASSPKAGHYEQYF
TGCGCCAGCAGCCCGAAAGCGGGGCACTACGAGCAGTACTTC
>TRBV28|-|TRBJ2-7|-
CASSPGVAYEQYF
TGTGCCAGCAGTCCCGGGGTTGCCTACGAGCAGTACTTC
>TRBV21-1|-|TRBJ1-1|-
CASSSNRGLNTEAFF
TGTGCCAGCAGCAGTAACAGGGGACTTAACACTGAAGCTTTCTTT